These T cell receptor beta chains were read from a single sample in a study of T cell responses to AZD1222 COVID-19 vaccine. Only in-frame clones appear in the TCRdb table, and some are missing; sequencing was by immunoSEQ multiplex PCR. The table lists approximately 73,000 clones, less than 90% of them singletons, with about a tenth in the top ten. The sample in question was peripheral blood, obtained on day 0 of AZD1222 vaccination. All receptors derive from an adult in good health. CDR3s include the opening cysteine and the closing phenylalanine or tryptophan. Each record gives: clone size, V gene, J gene, D gene, CDR3 protein, CDR3 DNA. The D gene is left open where the match is weak. Clone size is stated in some rows and not others, as once, few, many or a class when expanded.

-	TRBV5-1	TRBJ2-2	-	CASSLEETGNTGELFF	TGCGCCAGCAGCTTGGAGGAGACAGGGAACACCGGGGAGCTGTTTTTT
-	TRBV6-2/TRBV6-3	TRBJ1-5	-	CASSYSQGTQPQHF	TGTGCCAGCAGTTACTCCCAGGGTACCCAGCCCCAGCATTTT
-	TRBV15	TRBJ2-1	-	CATSPQWAGYNEQFF	TGTGCCACCAGCCCTCAGTGGGCGGGGTACAATGAGCAGTTCTTC
-	TRBV7-9	TRBJ1-4	-	CASSFPPRGTNEKLFF	TGTGCCAGCAGTTTCCCCCCCAGGGGCACTAATGAAAAACTGTTTTTT
once	TRBV9	TRBJ2-3	-	CASSVASPDTQYF	TGTGCCAGCAGCGTAGCCAGCCCCGATACGCAGTATTTT
once	TRBV15	TRBJ2-1	-	CATSPRGSSYNEQFF	TGTGCCACCAGCCCACGGGGGAGCTCCTACAATGAGCAGTTCTTC
few	TRBV18	TRBJ2-1	TRBD1	CASSSRTGDIGNEQFF	TGTGCCAGCTCATCTAGGACAGGGGATATAGGGAATGAGCAGTTCTTC
-	TRBV9	TRBJ1-6	-	CASGGLANSPLHF	TGTGCCAGCGGCGGACTTGCCAATTCACCCCTCCACTTT
-	TRBV12-3/TRBV12-4	TRBJ2-7	-	CASSLERSYEQYF	TGTGCCAGCAGTTTGGAACGGTCCTACGAGCAGTACTTC
-	TRBV5-1	TRBJ2-5	-	CASSLDNQGPETQYF	TGCGCCAGCAGCTTGGACAACCAGGGACCAGAGACCCAGTACTTC
-	TRBV6-5	TRBJ2-1	-	CASSRRTVVHEQFF	TGTGCCAGCAGTCGCCGGACAGTCGTGCATGAGCAGTTCTTC